This record concerns one T cell receptor beta chain sequence. This entry comes from a study of glioma-infiltrating T cells after dendritic cell vaccination. Some clones are missing from TCRdb's copy, which holds only in-frame ones; the method was immunoSEQ multiplex PCR. The profile shows over 55,000 clones, 80% to 85% of them singletons. Germline V lookup: CDR1 SGHTA, CDR2 FQGNSA. The germline V and J ends were trimmed by 1 base and 4 bases, with 11 bases remaining between them. The length of the CDR3 is 15 residues. The TCR sequence derives from a human donor with glioblastoma. The chain joins TRBV7-2 to TRBJ1-3, with unresolved D. The sample here was blood, taken before dendritic cell vaccination. The CDR3 DNA sequence: TGTGCCAGCAGCTTAGGAGTGACACAGGGAAACACCATATATTTT. This encodes CASSLGVTQGNTIYF.